This TCR beta chain was captured by sequencing in a study of regulatory T cells in long-lasting Graves disease. General study points: Repertoires from persistent disease leaned toward TRBV28, TRBJ1-2 and TRBJ2-5. Accuracy was possibly reduced by small sample size.

The sample holds many counts of this clonotype. As yet, its antigen is unknown. The CDR3 has 13 residues. V was clipped by 6 bases and J by 8 bases; unmatched bases: 6. CDR1 and CDR2 from the germline V gene are KGHDR and SFDVKD. Both iRepertoire HTBI primers and Arm-PCR of CDR3 regions were used to build the TCR beta libraries. TCRdb reanalysed the multiplex PCR reads using MiXCR and keeps one entry per CDR3 protein. The data contain some 370,000 distinct CDR3 sequences, roughly 20% of them singletons. Documented time point: persistent/refractory GD, antithyroid drugs over 5 years with positive TRAb. After RNA was extracted from PBMCs, the TCR library was made from it. Xi'an, China, was home to the endocrinology department that provided patients.

Here the sequenced sample was peripheral blood mononuclear cells (PBMCs), taken when the disease was refractory, from a patient treated with antithyroid drugs. The chain couples TRBV24-1 to TRBJ1-1, with 9 positions matching TRBD1. This clonotype was sampled from a female donor with Graves disease. The CDR3 reads CATSSDRGSEAFF. DNA of the CDR3: TGTGCCACCAGTTCGGACAGGGGTTCGGAAGCTTTCTTT.